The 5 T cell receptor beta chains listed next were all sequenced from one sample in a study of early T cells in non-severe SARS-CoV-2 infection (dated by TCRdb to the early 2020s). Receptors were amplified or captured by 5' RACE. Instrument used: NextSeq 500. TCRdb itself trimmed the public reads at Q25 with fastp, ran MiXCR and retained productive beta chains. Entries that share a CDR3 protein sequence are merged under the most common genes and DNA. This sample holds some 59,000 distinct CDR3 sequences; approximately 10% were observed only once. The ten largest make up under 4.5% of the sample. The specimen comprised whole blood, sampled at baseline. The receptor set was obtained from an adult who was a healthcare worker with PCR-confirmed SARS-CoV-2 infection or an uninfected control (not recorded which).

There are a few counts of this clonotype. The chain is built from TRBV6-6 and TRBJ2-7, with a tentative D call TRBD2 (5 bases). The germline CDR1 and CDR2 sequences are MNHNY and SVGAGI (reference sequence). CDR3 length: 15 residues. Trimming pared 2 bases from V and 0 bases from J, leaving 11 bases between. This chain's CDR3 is CASSYDGGSSYEQYF. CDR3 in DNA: TGTGCCAGCAGTTACGACGGCGGGTCCTCCTACGAGCAGTACTTC.

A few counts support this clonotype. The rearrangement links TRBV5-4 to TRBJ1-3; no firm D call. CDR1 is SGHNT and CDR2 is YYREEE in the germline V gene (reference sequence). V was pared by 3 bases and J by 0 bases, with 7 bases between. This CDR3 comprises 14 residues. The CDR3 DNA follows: TGTGCCAGCAGCTCATGGGGCTCTGGAAACACCATATATTTT. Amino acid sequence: CASSSWGSGNTIYF. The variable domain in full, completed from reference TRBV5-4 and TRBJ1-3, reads ETGVTQSPTHLIKTRGQQVTLRCSSQSGHNTVSWYQQALGQGPQFIFQYYREEENGRGNFPPRFSGLQFPNYSSELNVNALELDDSALYLCASSSWGSGNTIYFGEGSWLTVV.

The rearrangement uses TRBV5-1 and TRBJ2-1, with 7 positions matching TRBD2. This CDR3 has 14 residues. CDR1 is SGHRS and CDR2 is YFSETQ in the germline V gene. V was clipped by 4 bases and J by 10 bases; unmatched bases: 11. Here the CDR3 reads CASSISGVIREQFF. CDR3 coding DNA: TGCGCCAGCAGCATAAGCGGGGTCATACGGGAGCAGTTCTTC.

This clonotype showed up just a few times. CDR3 sequence: CASSIQGFYNEQFF. The CDR3 DNA is TGTGCCAGTAGTATCCAGGGGTTCTACAATGAGCAGTTCTTC. The rearrangement uses TRBV19 and TRBJ2-1, with D maybe TRBD1 (6 bases). The CDR3 has 14 residues. The germline CDR1 and CDR2 sequences are LNHDA and SQIVND (reference sequence). With 3 bases removed from V and 3 bases from J, the gap between germline ends came to 9 bases.

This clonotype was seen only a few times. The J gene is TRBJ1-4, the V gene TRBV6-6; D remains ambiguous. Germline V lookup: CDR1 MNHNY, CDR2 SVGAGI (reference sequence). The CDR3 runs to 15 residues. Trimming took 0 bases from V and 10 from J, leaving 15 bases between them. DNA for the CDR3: TGTGCCAGCAGTTACTCAACTCGTTTATCAGGAAAACTGTTTTTT. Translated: CASSYSTRLSGKLFF.